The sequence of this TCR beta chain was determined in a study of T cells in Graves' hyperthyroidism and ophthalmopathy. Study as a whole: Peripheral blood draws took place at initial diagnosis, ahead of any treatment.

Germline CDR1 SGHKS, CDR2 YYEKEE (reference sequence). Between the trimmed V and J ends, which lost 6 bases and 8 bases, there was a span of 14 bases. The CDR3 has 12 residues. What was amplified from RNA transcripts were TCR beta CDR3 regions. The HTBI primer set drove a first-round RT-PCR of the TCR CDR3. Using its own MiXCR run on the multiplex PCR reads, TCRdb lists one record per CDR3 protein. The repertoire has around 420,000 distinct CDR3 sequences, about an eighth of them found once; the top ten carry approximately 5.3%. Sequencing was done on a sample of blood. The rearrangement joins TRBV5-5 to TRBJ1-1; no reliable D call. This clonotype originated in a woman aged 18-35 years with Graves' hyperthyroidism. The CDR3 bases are TGTGCCAGCACCATGGACGGATACGAAGCTTTCTTT. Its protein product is CASTMDGYEAFF.